The sequence of this T cell receptor (beta chain) was determined in a study of monozygotic twins with cystic fibrosis. Study background: Around 3 micrograms of fragmented DNA underwent 15 PCR cycles for library preparation. Study-wide points: In this small cohort, shared CDR3 numbers showed no association with age, concordance or disease severity. Co-twins had the most similar V usage for 13 of 16 pairs, J for 8. Nucleotide-identical clonotype sharing was significantly higher within monozygotic CF twin pairs than between unrelated CF individuals.

V gave up 5 bases and J gave up 3 bases, with 15 bases separating them. The CDR3 length is 14 residues. Germline V gene sequence: CDR1 SGHDT, CDR2 YYEEEE. The table came from immunoSEQ multiplex PCR; TCRdb's copy has only in-frame clones and leaves some out. The sample has 32,000 or so clones; roughly 90% are singletons. As for this clone: The antigen is undetermined.

The sequencing sample was made of blood. This receptor was identified in a girl aged 2 to 10 with cystic fibrosis. The rearrangement links TRBV5-6 to TRBJ2-7; D is possibly TRBD1 (5 bases). The CDR3 coding sequence is TGTGCCAGCAGACTACAGGTTGCCCTCTACGAGCAGTACTTC. This gives the protein CASRLQVALYEQYF.